These 21 T cell receptor beta chains were all obtained from the same sample, sequenced in a study of T cell responses to AZD1222 COVID-19 vaccine. Clones were sequenced by immunoSEQ multiplex PCR, and TCRdb holds only the in-frame ones, with some missing. Among roughly 100,000 clones listed, about 92% were seen once. This specimen consisted of peripheral blood, obtained on day 0 of AZD1222 vaccination. These receptors originate from an adult in good health.

The rearrangement joins TRBV6-4 to TRBJ2-3; 7 nucleotides match TRBD2. CDR1 and CDR2 from the germline V gene are MRHNA and SNTAGT. The V gene end was trimmed by 6 bases and the J gene end by 2 bases; junction bases not matched to a gene: 2. The CDR3 runs 13 residues. The DNA for the CDR3 is TGTGCCAGCAGCGGGGGGAACACAGATACGCAGTATTTT. Protein sequence: CASSGGNTDTQYF.

CDR3 protein: CASSAGVDYGYTF. CDR3 bases: TGCGCCAGCAGCGCAGGGGTAGACTATGGCTACACCTTC. The chain combines TRBV5-1 with TRBJ1-2, with a possible D match to TRBD1 (6 bases). CDR1 and CDR2 from the germline V gene are SGHRS and YFSETQ. V lost 4 bases and J 3 bases, leaving 10 bases between the germline ends. The CDR3 covers 13 residues. Full variable domain (outside the CDR3, taken from reference TRBV5-1 and TRBJ1-2): KAGVTQTPRYLIKTRGQQVTLSCSPISGHRSVSWYQQTPGQGLQFLFEYFSETQRNKGNFPGRFSGRQFSNSRSEMNVSTLELGDSALYLCASSAGVDYGYTFGSGTRLTVV.

V and J are TRBV7-6 and TRBJ2-7; D gene unclear. Per the germline V gene, CDR1 is SGHVS and CDR2 is FNYEAQ. The CDR3 spans 14 residues. V lost 2 bases, J lost 0 bases, and 8 bases lay in between. For the CDR3, the DNA is TGTGCCAGCAGCTTAAGATCGAGCTCCTACGAGCAGTACTTC. This encodes CASSLRSSSYEQYF.

The chain joins TRBV24-1 to TRBJ2-2; D might be TRBD2 (6 bases). Per the germline V gene, CDR1 is KGHDR and CDR2 is SFDVKD. V shed 1 base and J shed 0 bases, with 8 bases lying between them. The CDR3 consists of 16 residues. CDR3 coding DNA: TGTGCCACCAGTGATTTTAAGCGGGCGAACACCGGGGAGCTGTTTTTT. This translates into CATSDFKRANTGELFF.

V usage is TRBV19 and J usage is TRBJ1-1; 9 nucleotides line up with TRBD1. The CDR3 has 17 residues. The V and J ends lost 4 bases and 6 bases, in that order; junction bases with no gene match: 15. Germline V CDR1 and CDR2: LNHDA, SQIVND (reference sequence). Here the CDR3 DNA reads TGTGCCAGTAGTACCCTGGCGGGACAGGGAACAAAGGCTGAAGCTTTCTTT. Translation: CASSTLAGQGTKAEAFF.

The CDR3 spells CATSRGQDTYEQYF. The CDR3 DNA is TGTGCCACCAGCAGAGGACAGGACACCTACGAGCAGTACTTC. The chain couples TRBV15 to TRBJ2-7, with D maybe TRBD1 (6 bases). V dropped 1 base and J dropped 2 bases, with 9 bases sitting between them. This CDR3 is built from 14 residues. From germline, CDR1 is LNHNV and CDR2 YYDKDF (reference sequence).

The chain combines TRBV6-6 with TRBJ2-1, with D tentatively TRBD1 or TRBD2 (5 bases each). The germline V gene encodes CDR1 MNHNY and CDR2 SVGAGI (reference sequence). The ends were cut back, 11 bases at V and 3 bases at J, with 20 bases in the middle. The CDR3 has 15 amino acids. The CDR3 DNA reads as TGTGCCGGATCCCAACAGGACTCAAGCTACAATGAGCAGTTCTTC. This codes for CAGSQQDSSYNEQFF.

The rearrangement uses TRBV19 and TRBJ1-2; TRBD1 is a possible D gene (6 bases). V gave up 2 bases and J gave up 6 bases, with 19 bases separating them. The CDR3 contains 16 residues. Germline V gene data show CDR1 as LNHDA and CDR2 as SQIVND (reference sequence). In DNA, the CDR3 is TGTGCCAGTAGTATACGAGGGGGACAACTCGGAAATGGCTACACCTTC. This codes for CASSIRGGQLGNGYTF. The full variable domain, in which reference TRBV19 and TRBJ1-2 provide the parts outside the CDR3, is DGGITQSPKYLFRKEGQNVTLSCEQNLNHDAMYWYRQDPGQGLRLIYYSQIVNDFQKGDIAEGYSVSREKKESFPLTVTSAQKNPTAFYLCASSIRGGQLGNGYTFGSGTRLTVV.

The chain uses TRBV27 and TRBJ2-7, with 10 bases that match TRBD1. This CDR3 has 14 amino acids. Germline V lookup: CDR1 MNHEY, CDR2 SMNVEV (reference sequence). Trimming removed 6 bases from V and 4 bases from J; junction bases left unmatched: 6. The CDR3: CASSRTGGLYEQYF. The CDR3 DNA sequence: TGTGCCAGCAGCCGGACAGGGGGGTTGTACGAGCAGTACTTC.

The rearrangement uses TRBV30 and TRBJ1-2; possible D gene TRBD1, 6 bases. V lost 1 base and J lost 6, with 12 bases in between. Germline CDR1 GTSNPN, CDR2 SVGIG (reference sequence). The CDR3 runs to 13 residues. The CDR3 spells CAWSGTASDGYTF. CDR3 DNA: TGTGCCTGGAGTGGGACAGCTAGTGATGGCTACACCTTC.

J is TRBJ1-3 and V is TRBV5-4, with TRBD1 matching 9 bases. This CDR3 is built from 15 residues. Germline V gene data show CDR1 as SGHNT and CDR2 as YYREEE (reference sequence). Germline trimming cut 5 bases from V and 4 bases from J; bases unmatched to any gene: 7. The DNA of the CDR3 is TGTGCCAGCAGTTTAGGGGACAGGGACGGAAACACCATATATTTT. This translates into CASSLGDRDGNTIYF. Combining the CDR3 with reference TRBV5-4 and TRBJ1-3 gives the whole variable domain ETGVTQSPTHLIKTRGQQVTLRCSSQSGHNTVSWYQQALGQGPQFIFQYYREEENGRGNFPPRFSGLQFPNYSSELNVNALELDDSALYLCASSLGDRDGNTIYFGEGSWLTVV.

The chain combines TRBV2 with TRBJ2-7; 8 bases are shared with TRBD2. The ends lost 3 bases at V and 3 bases at J; junction bases unmatched: 7. The CDR3 loop spans 15 amino acids. CDR1 and CDR2 (germline): SNHLY, FYNNEI. The CDR3 spells CASSDVLAGNYEQYF. CDR3 sequence (DNA): TGTGCCAGCAGTGATGTGTTAGCGGGGAACTACGAGCAGTACTTC.

The rearrangement joins TRBV7-2 to TRBJ1-2; 12 bases are a match to TRBD1. Germline values: CDR1 SGHTA, CDR2 FQGNSA. Unmatched junction bases numbered 8, after V lost 5 bases and J lost 7 bases. There are 15 residues in the CDR3. Written as DNA, the CDR3 is TGTGCCAGCAGCACCCGGGACAGGGGGCGTCCTGGCTACACCTTC. As protein: CASSTRDRGRPGYTF.

V and J are TRBV5-1 and TRBJ2-7; a weak D match, TRBD1 (5 bases). Germline V CDR1 and CDR2: SGHRS, YFSETQ. Trimming took off 4 bases at V and 2 bases at J, with 16 bases between the two ends. The CDR3 is made up of 15 amino acids. The CDR3 loop is CASSPDSAITYEQYF. The CDR3 DNA reads TGCGCCAGCAGCCCCGACAGTGCTATCACCTACGAGCAGTACTTC.

The rearrangement uses TRBV4-3 and TRBJ1-4; D not resolved. Germline V CDR1 and CDR2: LGHNA, YSLEER. CDR3 length: 14 amino acids. Trimming took off 1 base at V and 13 bases at J, with 16 bases between the two ends. The CDR3 nucleotides are TGCGCCAGCAGCCAAGTCCCCGTACCAAGCAGACTGTTTTTT. Amino acid sequence: CASSQVPVPSRLFF.

V and J are TRBV9 and TRBJ1-3, with D unclear. This CDR3 spans 11 amino acids. Germline lookup yields CDR1 SGDLS and CDR2 YYNGEE. V lost 4 bases and J 4 bases, leaving 3 bases between the germline ends. This CDR3 reads CASSPGNTIYF. For the CDR3, the DNA is TGTGCCAGCAGCCCAGGAAACACCATATATTTT.

The genes are TRBV7-9 and TRBJ1-2; D perhaps matches TRBD1 (5 bases). Between the trimmed V and J ends, which lost 5 bases and 4 bases, there was a span of 17 bases. In germline, CDR1 is SEHNR, CDR2 FQNEAQ (reference sequence). CDR3 length: 15 residues. The CDR3 DNA reads TGTGCCAGCAGCGGGACGGGACTCGTTATCTATGGCTACACCTTC. Residues: CASSGTGLVIYGYTF.

V and J are TRBV11-2 and TRBJ2-7; either TRBD1 or TRBD2 may supply D (6 bases each). V lost 6 bases and J 0 bases, leaving 18 bases between the germline ends. This CDR3 contains 16 residues. Germline V CDR1 and CDR2: SGHAT, FQNNGV. CDR3 DNA: TGTGCCAGCAGATCACTCGGGGGCCGAAGCTCCTACGAGCAGTACTTC. This gives the protein CASRSLGGRSSYEQYF. Full variable domain (outside the CDR3, taken from reference TRBV11-2 and TRBJ2-7): EAGVAQSPRYKIIEKRQSVAFWCNPISGHATLYWYQQILGQGPKLLIQFQNNGVVDDSQLPKDRFSAERLKGVDSTLKIQPAKLEDSAVYLCASRSLGGRSSYEQYFGPGTRLTVT.

Remarks on this clone: Relative to the germline gene, one junction end is altered; a read error may explain this. V gene TRBV6-5 combines with J gene TRBJ1-2, with D perhaps matching TRBD1 (5 bases). The CDR3 is 12 residues long. The V gene's germline CDR1 is MNHEY and CDR2 SVGAGI. The CDR3 region is CASSDSGIGYTF. The CDR3 DNA reads TGTGCCAGCAGTGACTCAGGGATCGGCTACACCTTC.

The CDR3 bases are TGTGCCAGCGCGGGGCGGGAGGTAACGTACAATGAGCAGTTCTTC. Amino acids: CASAGREVTYNEQFF. This chain joins TRBV7-9 and TRBJ2-1; TRBD2 matches 8 bases. Germline V gives CDR1 SEHNR, CDR2 FQNEAQ (reference sequence). Trimming at V came to 8 bases and at J to 4 bases, leaving 10 bases not matched to a gene. This CDR3 comprises 15 residues.

V is TRBV16 and J is TRBJ2-6; D unresolved. The germline gives CDR1 KGHSY, CDR2 FQNENV. This CDR3 is built from 15 residues. V was clipped by 0 bases and J by 4 bases, with 7 bases between them. The CDR3: CASSQSGLGANVLTF. The CDR3 DNA is TGTGCCAGCAGCCAATCGGGGTTGGGGGCCAACGTCCTGACTTTC.